This T cell receptor beta chain was found in a study of shared clonotypes between healthy human individuals. Study-level results: Roughly 5% was the fraction of naive CD4 clonotypes found shared across four donors. Even with large depth, rarefaction showed that sorted-subset sequencing was incomplete. Generally, naive subsets came out with larger estimated richness than memory subsets.

Concerning this clone itself: No antigen is known for it.

Method: immunoSEQ multiplex PCR; TCRdb's copy keeps in-frame clones and lacks some. Of more than 850,000 clones listed, about 84% are singletons. CDR1 is MNHNS and CDR2 is SASEGT in the germline V gene. J lost 4 bases, V lost 4 bases, and 9 bases had no gene match. This CDR3 has 15 amino acids. CD4+ cell separation produced CD45RA+ naive and CD45RA-negative memory subsets. The TCR was taken from a man aged 18 to 30 in good health. Some clones in this sample may be carry-over from other donors' samples. Sequenced sample: memory CD4+ T cells from PBMCs. Subset specified: CD45RA-negative fraction. This rearrangement joins TRBV6-1 to TRBJ1-2, with 7 bases lining up with TRBD1. CDR3 sequence: CASSGRGRFRYGYTF. CDR3 DNA: TGTGCCAGCAGTGGGAGGGGGCGATTTCGCTATGGCTACACCTTC.